This entry is about one T cell receptor beta chain. Other DNA sequences of this sample code for an identical CDR3. The ends were cut back, 3 bases at V and 3 bases at J, with 9 bases in the middle. The length of the CDR3 is 13 residues. Authors' data handling: Reference gene primers were amplified, and this amplification served to estimate nucleated cell counts. Sequencing was performed with immunoSEQ multiplex PCR; in TCRdb, only in-frame clones are kept and a portion is missing. V, J and clone size derive from that table, while D and trimming were established from the DNA sequence. Of some 66,000 clones in the sample, approximately 94% were seen once. The data are from a study of blood T cell repertoires in COVID-19. Study context: Sources were T cells, B-cell-depleted T cells, or PBMCs; the material itself was cDNA or gDNA.

The receptor's source is a man between 65 and 85 years old with active COVID-19. This chain links TRBV12-3 or TRBV12-4 with TRBJ2-7, with D possibly TRBD2 on 5 matching bases. The sample consisted of peripheral blood. CDR3 region: CASSFGRGYEQYF. As DNA, the CDR3 is TGTGCCAGCAGTTTCGGTCGGGGCTACGAGCAGTACTTC.